This passage covers 12 T cell receptor beta chains from one sample sequenced in a study of blood T cell repertoires in COVID-19. The protocol was immunoSEQ multiplex PCR, while the TCRdb copy is restricted to in-frame clones and leaves out a portion. There are over 250,000 clones in the sample; 87% occur only once, and under 5.5% lies in the top ten. Specimen: PBMCs or T cells enriched from blood (not recorded which). Receptors originate from a woman aged 30 to 39 who had recovered from COVID-19.

This sequence joins TRBV6-6 and TRBJ2-7; D may be TRBD1 (6 bases). This CDR3 spans 14 amino acids. V lost 2 bases and J 4 bases, leaving 12 bases between the germline ends. The germline V gene encodes CDR1 MNHNY and CDR2 SVGAGI (reference sequence). The CDR3 spells CASSYGTTSYEQYF. The CDR3 coding sequence is TGTGCCAGCAGTTACGGGACAACTAGTTACGAGCAGTACTTC.

This chain links TRBV18 with TRBJ1-3; D call uncertain. Germline CDR1 reads KGHSH; CDR2 reads LQKENI. The CDR3 sequence is 16 residues long. The V gene lost 8 bases and the J gene lost 4 bases, with 21 bases spanning the gap. The CDR3, as DNA: TGTGCCAGCCGCCCCGCCGGAGACGCGGAGGGAAACACCATATATTTT. Amino acids: CASRPAGDAEGNTIYF.

The chain combines TRBV5-4 with TRBJ1-1, with 8 bases aligning to TRBD1. Germline lookup yields CDR1 SGHNT and CDR2 YYREEE (reference sequence). The ends lost 4 bases at V and 0 bases at J; junction bases unmatched: 5. This CDR3 spans 15 amino acids. CDR3 DNA sequence: TGTGCCAGCAGCCCCCCGACAGGGGTGAACACTGAAGCTTTCTTT. It yields the protein CASSPPTGVNTEAFF.

The chain combines TRBV13 with TRBJ2-7, with 13 bases identical to TRBD2. The CDR3 loop spans 16 amino acids. J was trimmed by 4 bases and V by 4 bases; bases with no gene match: 7. Germline loops: CDR1 PRHDT, CDR2 FYEKMQ (reference sequence). CDR3: CASSSSGLAGAYEQYF. Here the CDR3 DNA reads TGTGCCAGCAGCTCCTCAGGACTAGCGGGGGCTTACGAGCAGTACTTC.

V and J are TRBV9 and TRBJ2-1; TRBD1 aligns across 7 bases. The CDR3 runs 14 residues. The germline gives CDR1 SGDLS, CDR2 YYNGEE. The V gene end was trimmed by 4 bases and the J gene end by 4 bases; junction bases not matched to a gene: 5. The CDR3 coding sequence is TGTGCCAGCAGCTTCAGGACAGGATACAATGAGCAGTTCTTC. This translates into CASSFRTGYNEQFF.

V gene TRBV23-1 combines with J gene TRBJ1-4; TRBD1 matches 8 bases. TRBV23-1 is filed as an ORF, its function uncertain. CDR3 size: 13 residues. After removal of 10 bases from V and 8 bases from J, the junction contained 9 bases not matched to a gene. The CDR3 nucleotides are TGCGCCACGGAGACAGGGGAAAACGAAAAACTGTTTTTT. The encoded protein is CATETGENEKLFF.

V usage is TRBV19 and J usage is TRBJ2-7; 9 bases agree with TRBD1. V gave up 1 base and J gave up 4 bases; unmatched junction bases: 8. The CDR3 covers 16 residues. CDR1 and CDR2 from the germline V gene are LNHDA and SQIVND (reference sequence). The CDR3 DNA reads as TGTGCCAGTAGTATAGGCGGGACAGGGAGGATATACGAGCAGTACTTC. It encodes CASSIGGTGRIYEQYF.

This clone has ten or more counts. The same CDR3 arises from other DNA sequences in this sample as well. The chain employs TRBV5-6 and TRBJ1-1; TRBD1 agrees at 8 bases. Trimming took 0 bases from V and 5 from J; bases not matched to a gene: 3. The germline V gene encodes CDR1 SGHDT and CDR2 YYEEEE. The CDR3 consists of 14 residues. CDR3: CASSLGQGPTEAFF. DNA of the CDR3: TGTGCCAGCAGCTTGGGACAGGGGCCGACTGAAGCTTTCTTT.

This chain uses TRBV27 with TRBJ1-2; D gene ambiguous. The CDR3 runs 12 residues. Between the trimmed V and J ends, which lost 7 bases and 5 bases, there was a span of 11 bases. The germline gives CDR1 MNHEY, CDR2 SMNVEV (reference sequence). The CDR3 sequence: CASTSSGYGYTF. The CDR3 DNA reads as TGTGCCAGCACCTCTTCGGGGTATGGCTACACCTTC.

The V call is TRBV14, the J call TRBJ1-4, with D tentatively TRBD1 (5 bases). The CDR3 extends over 15 amino acids. The germline gives CDR1 SGHDN, CDR2 FVKESK. The V end lost 1 base, the J end lost 4 bases, and 10 bases lay between the germline ends. The CDR3, as DNA: TGTGCCAGCAGCCAAGTACGCAGGGTTAATGAAAAACTGTTTTTT. Translation gives CASSQVRRVNEKLFF.

The gene calls are TRBV4-1 and TRBJ2-1; 9 bases fit TRBD1. The germline gives CDR1 MGHRA, CDR2 YSYEKL. The CDR3 is made up of 13 amino acids. V was clipped by 5 bases and J by 8 bases; unmatched bases: 4. This chain's CDR3 is CASSWDRVYEQFF. CDR3 nucleotides: TGCGCCAGCAGCTGGGACAGGGTATATGAGCAGTTCTTC.

The chain recombines TRBV6-2 or TRBV6-3 with TRBJ2-5, with 15 bases lining up with TRBD2. Per the germline V gene, CDR1 is MNHEY and CDR2 is SVGEGT. The V gene end was trimmed by 5 bases and the J gene end by 0 bases; junction bases not matched to a gene: 7. The length of the CDR3 is 18 residues. For the CDR3, the DNA is TGTGCCAGCAGTCATCGGACTAGCGGGGGGGGCTACCAAGAGACCCAGTACTTC. It translates to CASSHRTSGGGYQETQYF.